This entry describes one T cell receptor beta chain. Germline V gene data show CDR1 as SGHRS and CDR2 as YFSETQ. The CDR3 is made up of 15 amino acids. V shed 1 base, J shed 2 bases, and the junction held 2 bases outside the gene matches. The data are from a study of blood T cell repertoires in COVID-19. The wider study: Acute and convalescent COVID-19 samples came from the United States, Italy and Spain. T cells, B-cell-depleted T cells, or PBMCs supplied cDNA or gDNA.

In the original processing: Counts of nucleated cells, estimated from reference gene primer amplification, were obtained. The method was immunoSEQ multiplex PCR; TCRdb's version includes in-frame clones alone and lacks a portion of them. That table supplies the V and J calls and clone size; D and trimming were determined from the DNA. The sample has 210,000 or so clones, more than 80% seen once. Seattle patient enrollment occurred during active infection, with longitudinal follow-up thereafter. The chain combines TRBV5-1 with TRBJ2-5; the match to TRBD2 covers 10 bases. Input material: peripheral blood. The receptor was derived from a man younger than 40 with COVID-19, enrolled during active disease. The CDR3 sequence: CASSLTSGAQETQYF. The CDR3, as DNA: TGCGCCAGCAGCTTGACTAGCGGGGCTCAAGAGACCCAGTACTTC.